The present entry profiles one T cell receptor beta chain with its context. The data originate from a study of blood T cell repertoires in COVID-19. Study as a whole: From T cells, B-cell-depleted T cells, or PBMCs came the material, which was cDNA or gDNA.

The CDR3 spans 15 residues. V gave up 6 bases and J gave up 4 bases, with 17 bases separating them. Germline CDR1 reads LGHDT; CDR2 reads YNNKEL (reference sequence). Profiling relied on immunoSEQ multiplex PCR, and the TCRdb table lists in-frame clones only, not all of them. The sample records about 170,000 clones, 80% to 85% being singletons. Sequencing was carried out using peripheral blood. The rearrangement links TRBV3-1 (or the pseudogene TRBV3-2) to TRBJ2-3, with D maybe TRBD2 (6 bases). The source of this sequence is a human donor with acute or convalescent COVID-19. The donor label of this sample is uncertain. CDR3: CASSSGSPGADTQYF. Written as DNA, the CDR3 is TGTGCCAGCAGTAGCGGCAGTCCGGGGGCAGATACGCAGTATTTT.